This T cell receptor beta chain was documented in a study of blood T cells in healthy people across ages. Turning to the study itself: With template switching, about one barcoded beta molecule was captured per two T cells.

V was pared by 3 bases and J by 6 bases, with 2 bases of the junction left unmatched. The CDR3 is 13 residues long. CDR1 and CDR2 (germline): DFQATT, SNEGSKA (reference sequence). With a J-beta primer mix and a sample-barcoded 5' primer, a second PCR ran roughly 6 to 11 cycles. Tags on each cDNA molecule came from a template-switch adaptor with 12 random nucleotides. MiXCR, run by TCRdb on the 5' RACE reads, gives a single entry per CDR3 protein. The repertoire holds around 1.1 million distinct CDR3 sequences, roughly two fifths seen once, with around 13% in the top ten. The receptor's source is a man younger than 30 in good health. This chain uses TRBV20-1 with TRBJ1-5; TRBD1 matches at 10 bases. Sequenced sample: blood. CDR3 in amino acids: CSARGTGVQPQHF. As DNA, the CDR3 is TGCAGTGCTAGGGGGACAGGGGTTCAGCCCCAGCATTTT.